These 28 T cell receptor beta chains originate from one sample sequenced in a study of PD-1 blockade in mismatch repair-deficient tumors. Generated by immunoSEQ multiplex PCR, the TCRdb table keeps only in-frame clones and is missing some. Here the sample spans 35,000 to 40,000 clones, roughly three quarters being singletons. Sequenced material: peripheral blood, taken 4 weeks after starting pembrolizumab. All receptors come from an adult with mismatch repair-deficient cancer.

The chain combines TRBV29-1 with TRBJ2-1; D ambiguous. Between the trimmed V and J ends, which lost 1 base and 9 bases, there was a span of 19 bases. The CDR3 loop spans 15 amino acids. Germline CDR1 is SQVTM and CDR2 is ANQGSEA. The CDR3 DNA reads TGCAGCGTTGAAGGAACTACCTCTACAATGTTTGAGCAGTTCTTC. Translating gives CSVEGTTSTMFEQFF.

This clone has only a few counts. The final CDR3 position lacks the conserved phenylalanine or tryptophan, pointing to a likely read error. The DNA is left out, because the CDR3 cannot be placed on it with certainty; the CDR3 is given as TCRdb lists it. The rearrangement links TRBV5-6 to TRBJ2-7. Germline V gives CDR1 SGHDT, CDR2 YYEEEE. The CDR3 is 10 residues long, counting both termini. The CDR3 spells CASSLEPRDL.

This clone was detected only once. The chain joins TRBV5-4 to TRBJ1-2, with D possibly being TRBD1 (6 bases). The V end was cut by 2 bases, the J end by 3 bases, with 14 bases between. The CDR3 has 15 amino acids. The germline V gene encodes CDR1 SGHNT and CDR2 YYREEE (reference sequence). The CDR3 loop is CASSFYNRADYGYTF. Written as DNA, the CDR3 is TGTGCCAGCAGCTTCTACAACAGGGCAGACTATGGCTACACCTTC.

The J gene is TRBJ1-2, the V gene TRBV6-6, with D possibly TRBD1 on 6 matching bases. The ends were cut back, 2 bases at V and 2 bases at J, with 9 bases in the middle. The CDR3 has 14 residues. Germline CDR1 is MNHNY and CDR2 is SVGAGI (reference sequence). CDR3 in DNA: TGTGCCAGCAGTTACCGGACAGAGAACTATGGCTACACCTTC. This translates into CASSYRTENYGYTF.

The chain carries TRBV2 and TRBJ1-2; the D is unclear. Trimming left V 3 bases short and J 2 bases short, with 7 bases between. The CDR3 consists of 13 residues. Per the germline V gene, CDR1 is SNHLY and CDR2 is FYNNEI. CDR3 loop: CASSEKANYGYTF. The CDR3, as DNA: TGTGCCAGCAGTGAGAAGGCAAACTATGGCTACACCTTC.

The genes are TRBV10-3 and TRBJ2-7; TRBD2 aligns across 7 bases. The germline V gene encodes CDR1 ENHRY and CDR2 SYGVKD. The CDR3 spans 15 residues. Trimming cost V 0 bases and J 3 bases; bases outside gene matches: 5. CDR3 in amino acids: CAISESGGGYYEQYF. DNA for the CDR3: TGTGCCATCAGTGAGTCCGGGGGAGGGTACTACGAGCAGTACTTC.

The chain joins TRBV4-3 to TRBJ1-1, with D perhaps matching TRBD1 (5 bases). V was pared by 3 bases and J by 1 base, with 9 bases between. The CDR3 runs to 14 residues. Germline lookup yields CDR1 LGHNA and CDR2 YSLEER. The CDR3 nucleotides are TGCGCCAGCAGCCATAGGGACGGGAACACTGAAGCTTTCTTT. Translation gives CASSHRDGNTEAFF.

The chain uses TRBV30 and TRBJ1-1, with a weak D call TRBD1 (5 bases). CDR3 length equals 14 residues. V was pared by 5 bases and J by 4 bases, with 17 bases between. Germline-derived CDR1 and CDR2 are GTSNPN and SVGIG (reference sequence). The CDR3 sequence is CAWGRGVSGTEAFF. The DNA for the CDR3 is TGTGCCTGGGGCCGAGGGGTCAGTGGCACTGAAGCTTTCTTT.

The chain carries TRBV7-4 and TRBJ1-5; 10 bases are a match to TRBD1. Germline V gene sequence: CDR1 SGHVT, CDR2 SQSDAQ. J lost 1 base, V lost 3 bases, and 3 bases had no gene match. CDR3 length: 16 amino acids. The CDR3 nucleotides are TGTGCCAGCAGCTTGAGGGACAGGGGCAGCAATCAGCCCCAGCATTTT. Residues: CASSLRDRGSNQPQHF.

V gene TRBV6-5 combines with J gene TRBJ2-1; D tentatively reads TRBD1 or TRBD2 (5 bases each). The CDR3 totals 13 residues. Germline values: CDR1 MNHEY, CDR2 SVGAGI. V was clipped by 6 bases and J by 9 bases, with 15 bases between them. CDR3 in DNA: TGTGCCAGCAGCGGGGACGGCCGGAGTGAGCAGTTCTTC. It encodes CASSGDGRSEQFF.

The chain uses TRBV6-5 and TRBJ2-7; possibly TRBD2 for D (6 bases). Germline V gene sequence: CDR1 MNHEY, CDR2 SVGAGI. V shed 2 bases and J shed 3 bases, with 14 bases lying between them. The CDR3 is made up of 15 amino acids. CDR3 DNA: TGTGCCAGCAGTTACCAAAATAGCGGATACTACGAGCAGTACTTC. It codes for CASSYQNSGYYEQYF.

The genes are TRBV11-1 and TRBJ1-5, with TRBD1 identical over 7 bases. Germline V gives CDR1 SGHAT, CDR2 FQDESV (reference sequence). The CDR3 length is 14 residues. V was pared by 5 bases and J by 5 bases, with 6 bases of the junction left unmatched. CDR3 bases: TGTGCCAGCAGCGCCGGGGACAGCGATCAGCCCCAGCATTTT. Its translation: CASSAGDSDQPQHF. Drawing the rest from reference TRBV11-1 and TRBJ1-5, the complete variable domain is EAEVAQSPRYKITEKSQAVAFWCDPISGHATLYWYRQILGQGPELLVQFQDESVVDDSQLPKDRFSAERLKGVDSTLKIQPAELGDSAMYLCASSAGDSDQPQHFGDGTRLSIL.

The chain carries TRBV7-2 and TRBJ2-1; the match to TRBD2 covers 12 bases. The CDR3 contains 14 residues. Germline lookup yields CDR1 SGHTA and CDR2 FQGNSA. V was clipped by 5 bases and J by 7 bases; unmatched bases: 3. The CDR3 protein is CASSPGLAGNEQFF. The CDR3 bases are TGTGCCAGCAGCCCCGGACTAGCGGGAAATGAGCAGTTCTTC.

The gene calls are TRBV9 and TRBJ2-1, with 8 bases that match TRBD2. Germline assignment: CDR1 SGDLS and CDR2 YYNGEE. The V gene end was trimmed by 0 bases and the J gene end by 2 bases; junction bases not matched to a gene: 1. The CDR3 spans 15 residues. CDR3 DNA: TGTGCCAGCAGCGTAGCGGGACTAGCCTACAATGAGCAGTTCTTC. Translated: CASSVAGLAYNEQFF.

This clone appeared once. J is TRBJ2-1 and V is TRBV2, with TRBD2 matching 14 bases. The J segment lost 8 bases and the V segment lost 6 bases, leaving 3 bases of the junction unmatched. CDR3 length: 14 amino acids. Germline CDR1 SNHLY, CDR2 FYNNEI. The CDR3 DNA follows: TGTGCCAGCAGGGGACTAGCGGGAGTACATGAGCAGTTCTTC. This sequence encodes CASRGLAGVHEQFF.

The V call is TRBV9, the J call TRBJ2-7, with a possible D match to TRBD2 (6 bases). This CDR3 contains 14 residues. Deletions cut 0 bases from V and 0 bases from J, with 7 bases between. The germline CDR1 and CDR2 sequences are SGDLS and YYNGEE. CDR3 sequence: CASSVEGLSYEQYF. CDR3 in DNA: TGTGCCAGCAGCGTAGAGGGACTCTCCTACGAGCAGTACTTC.

The rearrangement joins TRBV7-9 to TRBJ1-2; D is ambiguous. Trimming shortened V by 1 base and J by 8 bases, and 14 bases separated the two germline ends. The germline CDR1 and CDR2 sequences are SEHNR and FQNEAQ (reference sequence). The CDR3 length is 14 residues. This CDR3 reads CASSLGSILSGYTF. CDR3 coding DNA: TGTGCCAGCAGCTTAGGTTCAATTTTATCGGGCTACACCTTC.

The chain carries TRBV6-1 and TRBJ2-3; 11 positions match TRBD2. The CDR3 contains 16 residues. With V trimmed by 1 base and J by 5 bases, 5 bases remained unmatched. CDR1 MNHNS and CDR2 SASEGT come from the germline V gene. The CDR3 DNA is TGTGCCAGCAGTGAAGGCACTAGCGGGAGTGGAGATACGCAGTATTTT. This sequence encodes CASSEGTSGSGDTQYF.

This clone was seen just once. This chain joins TRBV6-4 and TRBJ2-2; 10 bases match TRBD2. After removal of 5 bases from V and 3 bases from J, the junction contained 0 bases not matched to a gene. The germline CDR1 and CDR2 sequences are MRHNA and SNTAGT. This CDR3 contains 14 residues. This CDR3 reads CASSLAGDTGELFF. DNA for the CDR3: TGTGCCAGCAGTCTAGCGGGAGACACCGGGGAGCTGTTTTTT.

V is TRBV7-9 and J is TRBJ2-4, with D possibly called TRBD1 or TRBD2 (6 bases each). Per germline, CDR1 SEHNR and CDR2 FQNEAQ (reference sequence). The CDR3 consists of 18 residues. Trimming stripped 3 bases from V and 6 bases from J, with 24 bases between. The CDR3, as DNA: TGTGCCAGCAGCTTGTCTCCGCGTAGATACGGGGGCTCAAACATTCAGTACTTC. It codes for CASSLSPRRYGGSNIQYF.

Turning to this clone: A junction end diverges from the germline sequence, so it may reflect a read error. The gene calls are TRBV6-5 and TRBJ2-5, with a tentative D call TRBD1 (5 bases). The CDR3 runs to 14 residues. Germline V gene sequence: CDR1 MNHEY, CDR2 SVGAGI. The CDR3 coding sequence is TGTGCCAGCAGATACTCAGGGTTCCAAGAGACCCAGTACTTC. Protein sequence: CASRYSGFQETQYF.

This chain joins TRBV7-9 and TRBJ2-2; 10 nucleotides align to TRBD1. Trimming took 5 bases from V and 6 from J; bases not matched to a gene: 9. Germline V CDR1 and CDR2: SEHNR, FQNEAQ (reference sequence). The CDR3 covers 16 residues. CDR3 sequence reads: CASSTQDRGLAGELFF. The CDR3 DNA is TGTGCCAGCAGCACTCAGGACAGGGGGTTGGCCGGGGAGCTGTTTTTT.

V is TRBV6-1 and J is TRBJ2-7, with 8 bases fitting TRBD2. The germline V gene encodes CDR1 MNHNS and CDR2 SASEGT. This CDR3 is 13 amino acids long. J was trimmed by 6 bases and V by 5 bases; bases with no gene match: 6. This CDR3 reads CASSWGLVGEQYF. In nucleotides, the CDR3 is TGTGCCAGCAGTTGGGGACTAGTTGGCGAGCAGTACTTC.

The genes are TRBV6-5 and TRBJ1-1; no reliable D call. Trimming took off 5 bases at V and 1 base at J, with 8 bases between the two ends. This CDR3 has 13 amino acids. Germline CDR1 MNHEY, CDR2 SVGAGI. Written as DNA, the CDR3 is TGTGCCAGCAGTGAACGGGAGAACACTGAAGCTTTCTTT. This encodes CASSERENTEAFF.

The rearrangement joins TRBV28 to TRBJ1-5; TRBD1 might be the D (5 bases). The V gene's germline CDR1 is MDHEN and CDR2 SYDVKM. V shed 5 bases and J shed 4 bases, with 18 bases lying between them. The CDR3 extends over 16 amino acids. The CDR3 bases are TGTGCCAGCAGTGAGATGTCGGGGCTATTGAATCAGCCCCAGCATTTT. This translates into CASSEMSGLLNQPQHF.

V is TRBV4-3 and J is TRBJ2-7; D not certain. Germline CDR1 LGHNA, CDR2 YSLEER. Trimming shortened V by 4 bases and J by 10 bases, and 2 bases separated the two germline ends. The CDR3 contains 8 residues. This chain's CDR3 is CASSRQYF. CDR3 DNA: TGCGCCAGCAGCCGACAGTACTTC.

The chain couples TRBV6-6 to TRBJ1-4; no clear D gene. CDR3 length equals 11 residues. The germline V gene encodes CDR1 MNHNY and CDR2 SVGAGI (reference sequence). V was trimmed by 4 bases and J by 15 bases, leaving 12 bases between them. CDR3: CASSLPGPMFF. The CDR3 coding sequence is TGTGCCAGCAGTTTACCCGGGCCTATGTTTTTT.

This chain connects TRBV11-1 to TRBJ2-7, with D possibly matching TRBD1 (7 bases). Germline assignment: CDR1 SGHAT and CDR2 FQDESV (reference sequence). The CDR3 contains 16 residues. With 5 bases removed from V and 4 bases from J, the gap between germline ends came to 21 bases. CDR3 sequence reads: CASSPTQGGRMYEQYF. The DNA for the CDR3 is TGTGCCAGCAGCCCAACTCAGGGGGGAAGGATGTACGAGCAGTACTTC. Combining the CDR3 with reference TRBV11-1 and TRBJ2-7 gives the whole variable domain EAEVAQSPRYKITEKSQAVAFWCDPISGHATLYWYRQILGQGPELLVQFQDESVVDDSQLPKDRFSAERLKGVDSTLKIQPAELGDSAMYLCASSPTQGGRMYEQYFGPGTRLTVT.